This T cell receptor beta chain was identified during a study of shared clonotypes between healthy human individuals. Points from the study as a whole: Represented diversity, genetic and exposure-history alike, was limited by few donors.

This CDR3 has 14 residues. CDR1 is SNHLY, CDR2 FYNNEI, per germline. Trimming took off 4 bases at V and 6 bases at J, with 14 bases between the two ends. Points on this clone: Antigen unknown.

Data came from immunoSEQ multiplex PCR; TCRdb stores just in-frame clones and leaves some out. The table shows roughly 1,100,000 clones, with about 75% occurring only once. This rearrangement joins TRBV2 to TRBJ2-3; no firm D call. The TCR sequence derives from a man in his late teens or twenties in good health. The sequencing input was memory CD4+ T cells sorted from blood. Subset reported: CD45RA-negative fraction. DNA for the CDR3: TGTGCCAGCAGTGGCCTAACTCTCTCCGATACGCAGTATTTT. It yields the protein CASSGLTLSDTQYF.